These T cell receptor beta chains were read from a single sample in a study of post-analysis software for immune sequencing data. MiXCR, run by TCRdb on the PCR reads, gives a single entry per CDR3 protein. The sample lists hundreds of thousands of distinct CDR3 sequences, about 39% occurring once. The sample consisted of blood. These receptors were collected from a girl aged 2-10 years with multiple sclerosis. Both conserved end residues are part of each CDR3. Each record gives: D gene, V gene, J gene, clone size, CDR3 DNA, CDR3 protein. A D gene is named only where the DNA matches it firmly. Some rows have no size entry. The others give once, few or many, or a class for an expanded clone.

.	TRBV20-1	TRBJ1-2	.	TGCAGTGCCGGACGAGCAGGGGCGGAGGACGACTATGGCTACACCTTC	CSAGRAGAEDDYGYTF
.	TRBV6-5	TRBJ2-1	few	TGTGCCAGCAGTCGGGAGTACGGCGATAATGAGCAGTTCTTC	CASSREYGDNEQFF
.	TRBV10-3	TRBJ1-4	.	TGTGCCACCAGTGAGTCGGAGTATGATCCTGAAAAACTGTTTTTT	CATSESEYDPEKLFF
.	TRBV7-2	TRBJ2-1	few	TGTGCCAGCAGCTTATATGCGGACAGCTTCGCCAATGAGCAGTTCTTC	CASSLYADSFANEQFF
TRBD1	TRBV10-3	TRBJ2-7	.	TGTGCCATCAGTCGACCGACAGGGGGGCAGCAGTACTTC	CAISRPTGGQQYF
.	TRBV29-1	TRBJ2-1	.	TGCAGCGTTACTGGGTACAATGGGCAGTTCTTC	CSVTGYNGQFF
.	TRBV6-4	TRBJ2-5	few	TGTGCCAGCAGTGACGCGAGGGGCGCAGATCAAGAGACCCAGTACTTC	CASSDARGADQETQYF
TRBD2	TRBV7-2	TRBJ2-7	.	TGTGCCAGCAGCTTTGCGGGAGGGGGGTACGAGCAGTACTTC	CASSFAGGGYEQYF
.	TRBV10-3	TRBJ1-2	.	TGTGCCATCAGTGCGGGCAATTCCAGAACCTATGGCTACACCTTC	CAISAGNSRTYGYTF
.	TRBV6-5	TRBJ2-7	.	TGTGCCAGCAGTTACGTACGACAAGCCTCCCTCTCCTACGAGCAGTACTTC	CASSYVRQASLSYEQYF
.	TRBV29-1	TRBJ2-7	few	TGCAGCGTTGCGTTAGGGGGGGACGAGCAGTACTTC	CSVALGGDEQYF
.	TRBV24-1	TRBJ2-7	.	TGTGCCACCAGTGACCCCGAGCAGTACTTC	CATSDPEQYF
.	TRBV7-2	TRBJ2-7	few	TGTGCCAGCAGCAACCGCGGGTCGACTAGTCCCTACGAGCAGTACTTC	CASSNRGSTSPYEQYF
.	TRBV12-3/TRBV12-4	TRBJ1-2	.	TGTGCCAGCAGGATAGCTGGACGGTACTATGGCTACACCTTC	CASRIAGRYYGYTF
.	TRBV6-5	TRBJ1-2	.	TGTGCCAGCACCTTTCTGTCCCAAACAGCTAACTATGGCTACACCTTC	CASTFLSQTANYGYTF
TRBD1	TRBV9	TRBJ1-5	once	TGTGCCAGCAGTGAGACAGGGATGGGTCAGCCCCAGCATTTT	CASSETGMGQPQHF
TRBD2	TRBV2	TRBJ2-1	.	TGTGCCAGCAGCCGCCTAGCGGGTAGAGACAATGAGCAGTTCTTC	CASSRLAGRDNEQFF
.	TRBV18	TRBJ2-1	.	TGTGCCAGCTCACCATCGCTGGCGCAGGTCAATGAGCAGTTCTTC	CASSPSLAQVNEQFF
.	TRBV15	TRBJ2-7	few	TGTGCCACCAGCAGAGATGGGGGGCTGCTAAGGTATGAGCAGTACTTC	CATSRDGGLLRYEQYF
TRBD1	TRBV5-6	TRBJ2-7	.	TGTGCCAGCAGCTTGAGGGACAGCTACAATGAGCAGTACTTC	CASSLRDSYNEQYF
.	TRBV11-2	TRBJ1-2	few	TGTGCCAGCAGCTCCCGGGCAGACCCTAACTATGGCTACACCTTC	CASSSRADPNYGYTF
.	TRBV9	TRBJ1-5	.	TGTGCCAGCAGCGTCGGGGGGGCCTCCAATCAGCCCCAGCATTTT	CASSVGGASNQPQHF
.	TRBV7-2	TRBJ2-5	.	TGTGCCAGCAGGCCTAGTCTGAGACCAGAGACCCAGTACTTC	CASRPSLRPETQYF
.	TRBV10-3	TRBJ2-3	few	TGTGCCATCAGTGATTTGGTGGGGGGCGGCACAGATACGCAGTATTTT	CAISDLVGGGTDTQYF
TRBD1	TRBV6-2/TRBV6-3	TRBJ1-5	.	TGTGCCAGCAGTGCGACAGGGGGGAATCAGCCCCAGCATTTT	CASSATGGNQPQHF
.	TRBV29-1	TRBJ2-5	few	TGCAGCGTAGTGCAGGGCGAGACCCAGTACTTC	CSVVQGETQYF
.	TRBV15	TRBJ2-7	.	TGTGCCACCAGCAGAGATACTTTAGAGGGTCAGGCCAACCGATCCTACGAGCAGTACTTC	CATSRDTLEGQANRSYEQYF
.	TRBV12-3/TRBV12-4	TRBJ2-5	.	TGTGCCAGCAGTTGGACCCGTGGGGGCAATGAGCAGTACTTC	CASSWTRGGNEQYF
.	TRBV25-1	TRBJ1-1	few	TGTGCCAGCAGTGATCACCCCCTCGGGGGGCCTCCGCCCGCTTTCTTT	CASSDHPLGGPPPAFF
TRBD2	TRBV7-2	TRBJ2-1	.	TGTGCCAGCAGCTTAGGGGGACTAACCGAGCAGTTCTTC	CASSLGGLTEQFF
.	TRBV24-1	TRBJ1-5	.	TGTGCCACCAGTGATCACAGGAACAATCAGCCCCAGCATTTT	CATSDHRNNQPQHF
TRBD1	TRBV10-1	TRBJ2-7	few	TGCGCCAGCTCAAGCCCCGGGACAGGGATCTACGAGCAGTACTTC	CASSSPGTGIYEQYF
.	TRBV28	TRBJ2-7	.	TGTGCCAGCAGTTTTAATTACAGATCTTGGACCTCTAGCTCCTACGAGCAGTACTTC	CASSFNYRSWTSSSYEQYF
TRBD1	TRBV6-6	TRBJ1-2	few	TGTGCCAGCAGTTCAACGGGACAGGCGTATGGCTACACCTTC	CASSSTGQAYGYTF
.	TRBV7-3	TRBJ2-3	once	TGTGCCAGCAGCTTACAGGGGAGTAGAGATACGCAGTATTTT	CASSLQGSRDTQYF
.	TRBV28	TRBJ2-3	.	TGTGCCAGCAGTTTAATAGGTCCCTGGACCGCGAGCACAGATACGCAGTATTTT	CASSLIGPWTASTDTQYF
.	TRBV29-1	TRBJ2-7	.	TGCAGCGCACAGGGACCCCAAACCTACGAGCAGTACTTC	CSAQGPQTYEQYF
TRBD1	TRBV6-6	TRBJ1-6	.	TGTGCCAGCAGTTACTCTGGGACAGGGCTCTCACCCCTCCACTTT	CASSYSGTGLSPLHF